Included here is one T cell receptor beta chain sequence, with context. This entry is derived from a study of blood T cell repertoires in COVID-19. V lost 5 bases to trimming and J lost 6 bases; unmatched junction nucleotides: 12. The germline V gene has CDR1 SEHNR and CDR2 FQNEAQ (reference sequence). This CDR3 comprises 16 residues. TCRdb keeps only in-frame clones here, not all; method: immunoSEQ multiplex PCR. The sample includes around 55,000 clones, roughly 85% of them seen just once. The clonotype comes from a human donor in a cohort sampled during active or convalescent COVID-19. The sequencing input was peripheral blood. The chain employs TRBV7-9 and TRBJ2-7, with TRBD1 identical over 11 bases. The CDR3 is CASSPRTGGGFVEQYF. As DNA, the CDR3 is TGTGCCAGCAGCCCTCGGACAGGGGGCGGATTCGTCGAGCAGTACTTC.